The rows below give T cell receptor beta chains drawn from one sample of a study of PD-1 blockade in classical Hodgkin lymphoma. Measured with immunoSEQ multiplex PCR; TCRdb has only the in-frame clones, and not every one. The sample shows 95,000 to 100,000 clones, roughly 91% of them seen only once. This material consisted of peripheral blood mononuclear cells (PBMCs), taken before the second cycle of nivolumab. The origin of the receptors is a human donor with classical Hodgkin lymphoma. CDR3s include the opening cysteine and the closing phenylalanine or tryptophan. A D gene is named only where the DNA matches it firmly. Rows give clone size only sometimes, using once, few, many, or a class for an expanded clone.

size	V	D	J	DNA	CDR3
once	TRBV4-1	.	TRBJ2-3	TGCGCCAGCAGCCAAGATCCCGCAGGGATTAGCACAGATACGCAGTATTTT	CASSQDPAGISTDTQYF
.	TRBV6-5	TRBD1	TRBJ1-5	TGTGCCAGCAGTGCCAGACAGGGGTGGTATCAGCCCCAGCATTTT	CASSARQGWYQPQHF
few	TRBV4-2	TRBD2	TRBJ2-5	TGTGCCAGCAGCCAAGAAGGTCCGGGGGGTCCAGAGACCCAGTACTTC	CASSQEGPGGPETQYF
.	TRBV11-2	TRBD2	TRBJ2-3	TGTGCCAGCAGGCCTGGCCGGGGGGGCACAGATACGCAGTATTTT	CASRPGRGGTDTQYF
.	TRBV15	.	TRBJ2-3	TGTGCCACCAGCAGAGACAGGGTTTCAGATACGCAGTATTTT	CATSRDRVSDTQYF
.	TRBV5-1	TRBD2	TRBJ2-3	TGCGCCAGCAGCTTGTTCGGGACTAGCGGGGGCGGGGGCACAGATACGCAGTATTTT	CASSLFGTSGGGGTDTQYF
.	TRBV4-3	.	TRBJ1-6	TGCGCCAGCAGCCAAGGGAGGAGCTCCTATAATTCACCCCTCCACTTT	CASSQGRSSYNSPLHF
few	TRBV19	TRBD1	TRBJ1-5	TGTGCCAGTAGTAAGGTGGGACAGGGGAGTTACCAGCCCCAGCATTTT	CASSKVGQGSYQPQHF
.	TRBV9	TRBD1	TRBJ1-6	TGTGCCAGCAGCGCGAGCCCCGGGACAGGAGGTTCACCCCTCCACTTT	CASSASPGTGGSPLHF
once	TRBV7-2	.	TRBJ2-1	TGTGCCAGCAGCTTAGGGGGGTGGAATGAGCAGTTCTTC	CASSLGGWNEQFF
.	TRBV30	TRBD2	TRBJ2-5	TGTGCCTGGAGTGGGAGCGGGGTAGAGACCCAGTACTTC	CAWSGSGVETQYF
.	TRBV15	TRBD1	TRBJ1-2	TGTGCCACCAGCCCCCGGACAGGGTTGGAGGATGGCTACACCTTC	CATSPRTGLEDGYTF
.	TRBV7-2	.	TRBJ2-5	TGTGCCAGCAGCTTAGCGGGGGGCCAGCAAGAGACCCAGTACTTC	CASSLAGGQQETQYF